Presented here are 30 T cell receptor beta chains from one specimen sequenced in a study of blood T cell repertoires in COVID-19. Clones were read by immunoSEQ multiplex PCR, and TCRdb kept only the in-frame ones, dropping some. The sample lists about 370,000 clones, around 90% occurring once. Sequencing was done on a sample of peripheral blood. These receptor sequences come from a woman aged 25 to 39 with COVID-19, enrolled during active disease.

This rearrangement joins TRBV4-3 to TRBJ2-1; 10 nucleotides match TRBD2. This CDR3 spans 17 amino acids. V lost 5 bases to trimming and J lost 0 bases; unmatched junction nucleotides: 7. Germline loops: CDR1 LGHNA, CDR2 YSLEER. The CDR3 loop reads CASSSTSGDRSYNEQFF. CDR3 nucleotides: TGCGCCAGCAGCTCAACTAGCGGGGACCGCTCCTACAATGAGCAGTTCTTC.

This clone was counted once. Written as DNA, the CDR3 is TGCGCCAGCAGTCAATCGGGGGCCGGGTTCGCTGAAGCTTTCTTT. This gives the protein CASSQSGAGFAEAFF. The J gene is TRBJ1-1, the V gene TRBV23-1, with a weak D call TRBD1 (6 bases). TRBV23-1 is an ORF, and what it does is uncertain. The length of the CDR3 is 15 residues. With 0 bases removed from V and 6 bases from J, the gap between germline ends came to 14 bases.

The chain has TRBV10-3 and TRBJ2-6, with D possibly TRBD1 on 6 matching bases. The germline V gene has CDR1 ENHRY and CDR2 SYGVKD. V was trimmed by 9 bases and J by 0 bases, leaving 12 bases between them. This CDR3 is built from 15 residues. The DNA of the CDR3 is TGTGCCATTGGACAGCAGACCTCTGGGGCCAACGTCCTGACTTTC. Its protein is CAIGQQTSGANVLTF.

The CDR3 loop reads CASTPGGASYNSPLHF. CDR3 in DNA: TGTGCCAGCACCCCAGGGGGCGCTTCCTATAATTCACCCCTCCACTTT. J is TRBJ1-6 and V is TRBV3-1 (or the pseudogene TRBV3-2); 8 nucleotides match TRBD1. This CDR3 has 16 amino acids. Germline V gene sequence: CDR1 LGHDT, CDR2 YNNKEL (reference sequence). Trimming removed 7 bases from V and 1 base from J; junction bases left unmatched: 6.

This clone was counted only a few times. J is TRBJ1-5 and V is TRBV6-2 or TRBV6-3; D unclear. The V end was cut by 6 bases, the J end by 0 bases, with 12 bases between. Germline values: CDR1 MNHEY, CDR2 SVGEGT. This CDR3 has 15 residues. CDR3 in amino acids: CASSPVGYSNQPQHF. CDR3 bases: TGTGCCAGCAGCCCCGTCGGGTATAGCAATCAGCCCCAGCATTTT.

The chain has TRBV19 and TRBJ1-2; 8 nucleotides match TRBD1. V dropped 7 bases and J dropped 7; count of bases not matched to a gene: 11. In germline, CDR1 is LNHDA, CDR2 SQIVND (reference sequence). The CDR3 sequence is 14 residues long. CDR3 loop: CASISQGAIGGYTF. The CDR3, as DNA: TGTGCCAGTATCTCCCAGGGGGCAATTGGTGGCTACACCTTC.

The CDR3 loop reads CASSATRRDTQYF. CDR3 bases: TGTGCCAGCAGCGCTACGCGGCGAGATACGCAGTATTTT. V gene TRBV7-2 combines with J gene TRBJ2-3; no definite D call. Between the trimmed V and J ends, which lost 5 bases and 5 bases, there was a span of 11 bases. Germline V gene data show CDR1 as SGHTA and CDR2 as FQGNSA. The CDR3 contains 13 residues.

V is TRBV5-1 and J is TRBJ2-3; possibly TRBD2 for D (5 bases). V gave up 4 bases and J gave up 2 bases, with 14 bases separating them. The CDR3 runs to 15 residues. CDR1 and CDR2 from the germline V gene are SGHRS and YFSETQ. CDR3 sequence reads: CASSLTGVYTDTQYF. CDR3 nucleotides: TGCGCCAGCAGCCTGACCGGGGTATACACAGATACGCAGTATTTT.

The J gene is TRBJ1-1, the V gene TRBV20-1; no reliable D call. Germline CDR1 DFQATT, CDR2 SNEGSKA (reference sequence). The ends were cut back, 0 bases at V and 11 bases at J, with 7 bases in the middle. The CDR3 has 10 residues. CDR3 in DNA: TGCAGTGCTAGAGATCTAACGGCTTTCTTT. This sequence encodes CSARDLTAFF.

In regard to this clone: In the same sample, other DNA sequences code for this CDR3. The CDR3 loop is CASSIGQGQETQYF. The CDR3 nucleotides are TGTGCCAGTAGTATCGGACAGGGGCAAGAGACCCAGTACTTC. The gene calls are TRBV19 and TRBJ2-5, with TRBD1 matching 9 bases. The CDR3 runs 14 residues. CDR1 is LNHDA and CDR2 is SQIVND in the germline V gene (reference sequence). The V and J ends lost 3 bases and 2 bases, in that order; junction bases with no gene match: 1.

The V and J genes are TRBV10-3 and TRBJ2-3; 11 positions match TRBD2. Germline trimming cut 6 bases from V and 2 bases from J; bases unmatched to any gene: 7. The CDR3 consists of 16 residues. The germline V gene has CDR1 ENHRY and CDR2 SYGVKD. CDR3 bases: TGTGCCATCAGCTCCGGGACTAGCGGCTTCACAGATACGCAGTATTTT. This gives the protein CAISSGTSGFTDTQYF.

This clone was picked up a small number of times. V and J are TRBV7-6 and TRBJ2-3; the match to TRBD2 covers 8 bases. Germline V gene sequence: CDR1 SGHVS, CDR2 FNYEAQ. This CDR3 contains 15 residues. Trimming cost V 0 bases and J 3 bases; bases outside gene matches: 2. This CDR3 reads CASSLAGGRTDTQYF. DNA for the CDR3: TGTGCCAGCAGCTTAGCTGGCGGGAGGACAGATACGCAGTATTTT.

This chain joins TRBV4-3 and TRBJ2-6, with TRBD2 identical over 10 bases. This CDR3 contains 18 residues. J was trimmed by 4 bases and V by 2 bases; bases with no gene match: 8. In germline, CDR1 is LGHNA, CDR2 YSLEER. The CDR3 bases are TGCGCCAGCAGCCAATCTCTAGCGGGAGTGGGGGGGGCCAACGTCCTGACTTTC. Its translation: CASSQSLAGVGGANVLTF.

The table lists this clone with a count of one. In nucleotides, the CDR3 is TGTGCCAGCAGTCTAACGGACAGATACTATGGCTACACCTTC. Its translation is CASSLTDRYYGYTF. This chain uses TRBV28 with TRBJ1-2, with D tentatively TRBD1 (6 bases). The V end lost 5 bases, the J end lost 3 bases, and 13 bases lay between the germline ends. Germline loops: CDR1 MDHEN, CDR2 SYDVKM. There are 14 residues in the CDR3.

This clone was recorded once. The chain carries TRBV10-3 and TRBJ1-5; D unresolved. The length of the CDR3 is 14 residues. Trimming cost V 4 bases and J 5 bases, with 12 bases left between them. Germline V CDR1 and CDR2: ENHRY, SYGVKD. CDR3 nucleotides: TGTGCCATCAGTGGGGAGAGGAGCCATCAGCCCCAGCATTTT. It is translated as CAISGERSHQPQHF.

This clone was seen more than once but under ten times. This chain uses TRBV9 with TRBJ2-3, with 7 bases fitting TRBD1. The CDR3 runs to 14 residues. Trimming removed 5 bases from V and 2 bases from J; junction bases left unmatched: 5. Per the germline V gene, CDR1 is SGDLS and CDR2 is YYNGEE. The CDR3 spells CASRRDSNTDTQYF. CDR3 coding DNA: TGTGCCAGCAGGAGGGACAGCAACACAGATACGCAGTATTTT.

The rearrangement uses TRBV7-9 and TRBJ1-2; D remains unclear. The CDR3 contains 14 residues. Between the trimmed V and J ends, which lost 3 bases and 0 bases, there was a span of 8 bases. Germline CDR1 reads SEHNR; CDR2 reads FQNEAQ (reference sequence). CDR3 DNA: TGTGCCAGCAGCTTGTACGGGGCTAACTATGGCTACACCTTC. This translates into CASSLYGANYGYTF.

The CDR3 coding sequence is TGTGCCAGCAGCTTAGCTCTAGGGGGAACTGAAGCTTTCTTT. Translating gives CASSLALGGTEAFF. The genes are TRBV7-2 and TRBJ1-1, with D possibly matching TRBD1 (6 bases). The CDR3 totals 14 residues. V lost 0 bases and J lost 5, with 10 bases in between. Per the germline V gene, CDR1 is SGHTA and CDR2 is FQGNSA.

The chain couples TRBV6-6 to TRBJ1-4; 7 bases match TRBD1. CDR3 size: 14 residues. Germline V gene data show CDR1 as MNHNY and CDR2 as SVGAGI (reference sequence). The V gene end was trimmed by 6 bases and the J gene end by 8 bases; junction bases not matched to a gene: 9. The CDR3 DNA reads as TGTGCCAGCAGACCTTCCCAGGGGGAGGAAAAACTGTTTTTT. Amino acids: CASRPSQGEEKLFF.

The chain couples TRBV2 to TRBJ2-2; D might be TRBD1 (6 bases). V was shortened by 9 bases and J by 5 bases, with 25 bases between the two germline ends. CDR1 SNHLY and CDR2 FYNNEI come from the germline V gene. This CDR3 region has 17 residues. The CDR3, as DNA: TGTGCCAGTAGATTTATACCGACAGGTATCCCAACCGGGGAGCTGTTTTTT. Its protein product is CASRFIPTGIPTGELFF.

The chain recombines TRBV10-3 with TRBJ2-7, with TRBD2 identical over 10 bases. CDR1 ENHRY and CDR2 SYGVKD come from the germline V gene. The V and J ends lost 2 bases and 3 bases, in that order; junction bases with no gene match: 1. The CDR3 covers 14 residues. The CDR3 DNA sequence: TGTGCCATCAGTGAGCTAGCGGGGGTCTACGAGCAGTACTTC. The encoded protein is CAISELAGVYEQYF.

The chain recombines TRBV6-2 or TRBV6-3 with TRBJ2-3, with a tentative D call TRBD2 (5 bases). Trimming shortened V by 5 bases and J by 3 bases, and 12 bases separated the two germline ends. The CDR3 sequence is 14 residues long. The germline CDR1 and CDR2 sequences are MNHEY and SVGEGT. The CDR3 sequence: CASSPGVFTDTQYF. For the CDR3, the DNA is TGTGCCAGCAGTCCCGGGGTCTTTACAGATACGCAGTATTTT.

The rearrangement uses TRBV6-2 or TRBV6-3 and TRBJ2-1; 13 bases align to TRBD2. From germline, CDR1 is MNHEY and CDR2 SVGEGT. V was clipped by 6 bases and J by 7 bases; unmatched bases: 6. The CDR3 is 15 amino acids. CDR3 nucleotides: TGTGCCAGCAGCCCGAGACTAGCGGGAGGAAATGAGCAGTTCTTC. This encodes CASSPRLAGGNEQFF.

The rearrangement joins TRBV14 to TRBJ1-2, with unresolved D. V gave up 8 bases and J gave up 6 bases, with 25 bases separating them. Germline V gene sequence: CDR1 SGHDN, CDR2 FVKESK. The CDR3 runs to 16 residues. CDR3 protein: CASAPNMYIIIDGYTF. Here the CDR3 DNA reads TGTGCCAGCGCCCCAAACATGTACATAATAATTGATGGCTACACCTTC.

The chain combines TRBV10-3 with TRBJ2-7, with D uncertain. V was trimmed by 3 bases and J by 6 bases, leaving 12 bases between them. The CDR3 has 13 amino acids. The germline V gene encodes CDR1 ENHRY and CDR2 SYGVKD. CDR3 protein: CAISERLGGEQYF. DNA of the CDR3: TGTGCCATCAGTGAACGACTTGGTGGCGAGCAGTACTTC.

The genes are TRBV19 and TRBJ2-1; D is uncertain. The CDR3 spans 14 residues. Germline V gene data show CDR1 as LNHDA and CDR2 as SQIVND (reference sequence). V was cut by 3 bases and J by 6 bases, with 12 bases left in between. This CDR3 is CASSIFPEPNEQFF. CDR3 sequence (DNA): TGTGCCAGTAGTATTTTTCCCGAGCCCAATGAGCAGTTCTTC.

This chain links TRBV11-2 with TRBJ2-7, with a tentative D call TRBD2 (6 bases). The CDR3 sequence is 17 residues long. Trimming removed 0 bases from V and 3 bases from J, with 18 bases in between. Per germline, CDR1 SGHAT and CDR2 FQNNGV. The CDR3 protein is CASSLDPPGGGRYEQYV. CDR3 sequence (DNA): TGTGCCAGCAGCTTAGACCCCCCCGGGGGAGGACGCTACGAGCAGTACGTC.

The CDR3 here is CASSFDRASNQPQHF. The DNA of the CDR3 is TGTGCCAGCAGTTTTGACAGGGCAAGCAATCAGCCCCAGCATTTT. The chain couples TRBV28 to TRBJ1-5; the match to TRBD1 covers 7 bases. Losses at the gene ends were 3 bases for V and 1 base for J; bases not matched to a gene: 3. The CDR3 covers 15 residues. Germline V CDR1 and CDR2: MDHEN, SYDVKM.

The chain couples TRBV7-2 to TRBJ2-5; 12 nucleotides agree with TRBD2. The V gene's germline CDR1 is SGHTA and CDR2 FQGNSA. CDR3 length: 15 amino acids. Trimming cost V 8 bases and J 2 bases; bases outside gene matches: 6. The CDR3 bases are TGTGCCAGCGTTACTAGCGGGAGGTCTCAAGAGACCCAGTACTTC. Protein product: CASVTSGRSQETQYF.

This chain joins TRBV10-2 and TRBJ2-5; 8 nucleotides line up with TRBD2. The CDR3 extends over 20 amino acids. CDR1 and CDR2 from the germline V gene are WSHSY and SAAADI. The ends lost 3 bases at V and 0 bases at J; junction bases unmatched: 18. The CDR3 spells CASSDRWGGGTRRHQETQYF. For the CDR3, the DNA is TGCGCCAGCAGTGACCGGTGGGGCGGGGGGACCCGAAGACACCAAGAGACCCAGTACTTC.